This TCR beta chain was recorded in a study of T cell responses to AZD1222 COVID-19 vaccine. Whole-study results and caveats: Rises in breadth and depth of Spike-specific TCRs came after two AZD1222 doses. Sampling that yielded the repertoires occurred only after the peak T cell response. Females outnumbered males among donors, who were mostly white British; clonal diversity was possibly underestimated. The study found vaccine-associated CD4 TCRs spanning spike, dominant at 160-218 and 743-854.

In regard to this clone: What it binds is not known.

Method: immunoSEQ multiplex PCR; TCRdb's copy keeps in-frame clones and lacks some. The sample yields approximately 190,000 clones, over 85% seen once. The CDR3 length is 14 residues. The sequencing used peripheral blood, collected 28 days after the second dose of the MenACWY control vaccine. This TCR derives from an adult who received the MenACWY meningococcal vaccine as a control. The chain combines TRBV21-1 with TRBJ1-2; the table assigns TRBD1, which was not confirmed against the DNA. TRBV21-1 corresponds to a pseudogene. The CDR3 reads CASSALRTGGGYTF. As DNA, the CDR3 is TGTGCCAGCAGCGCATTGCGGACAGGGGGGGGCTACACCTTC.